The entry below gives a single TCR beta chain sequence along with its context. TCRdb keeps only in-frame clones here, not all; method: immunoSEQ multiplex PCR. The sample comprises hundreds of thousands of clones, 70% to 90% of which are singletons, and roughly 0.01% rests with the top ten. The data originate from a study of shared T cell receptors in the human thymus. Another study also made use of these data, one on human thymus T cells. Turning to that study: Finnish infants who were healthy and having corrective surgery for congenital heart defects made up the donors. The source of the thymus tissue was resections taken during corrective heart surgery. Biased V and J segment usage appeared in thymus and peripheral blood. Related research described strongly overlapping thymic repertoires in unrelated people.

This clonotype originated in a girl in the first two years of life with a congenital heart defect. The sequencing sample was made of thymocytes.

The CDR3 DNA follows: TGTGCCAGCAGTTTATCCGGGACAGCCAAAAACTATGGCTACACCTTC. Translated, it gives CASSLSGTAKNYGYTF. The chain combines TRBV27 with TRBJ1-2, with 7 bases aligning to TRBD1. Germline assignment: CDR1 MNHEY and CDR2 SMNVEV (reference sequence). The length of the CDR3 is 16 residues. Unmatched junction bases numbered 6, after V lost 0 bases and J lost 2 bases.